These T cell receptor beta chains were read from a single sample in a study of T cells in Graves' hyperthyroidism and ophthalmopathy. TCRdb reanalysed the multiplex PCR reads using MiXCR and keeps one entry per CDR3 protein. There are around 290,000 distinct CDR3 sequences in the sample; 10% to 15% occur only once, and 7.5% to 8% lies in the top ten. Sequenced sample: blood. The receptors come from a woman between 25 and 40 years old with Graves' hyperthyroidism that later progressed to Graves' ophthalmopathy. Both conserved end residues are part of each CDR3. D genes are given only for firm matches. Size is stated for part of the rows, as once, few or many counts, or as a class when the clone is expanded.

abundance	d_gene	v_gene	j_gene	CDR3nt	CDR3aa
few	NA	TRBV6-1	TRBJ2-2	TGTGCCAGCAGTCCATTGGAATCCGCGAACACCGGGGAGCTGTTTTTT	CASSPLESANTGELFF
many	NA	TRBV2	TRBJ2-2	TGTGCCAGCAGGCCCTCTGAAACCGGGGAGCTGTTTTTT	CASRPSETGELFF
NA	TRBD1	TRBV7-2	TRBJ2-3	TGTGCCAGCAGCTGGACAGGGTCGCCAGATACGCAGTATTTT	CASSWTGSPDTQYF
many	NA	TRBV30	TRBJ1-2	TGTGCCTGGAGTGTAATCGGGGGCTATGGCTACACCTTC	CAWSVIGGYGYTF
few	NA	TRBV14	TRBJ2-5	TGTGCCAGCAACCTGATGACAGGGAGGGAGACCCAGTACTTC	CASNLMTGRETQYF
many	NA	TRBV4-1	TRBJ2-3	TGCGCCAGCAGCCAAGCCAGCCCTAGCACAGATACGCAGTATTTT	CASSQASPSTDTQYF
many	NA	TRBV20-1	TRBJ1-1	TGCAGTGCTAGACCAGGGACGAACACTGAAGCTTTCTTT	CSARPGTNTEAFF
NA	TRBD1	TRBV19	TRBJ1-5	TGTGCCAGTAGTATTCGTGCAGGGGGCCAGCCCCAGCATTTT	CASSIRAGGQPQHF
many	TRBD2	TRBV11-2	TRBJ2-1	TGTGCCAGCAGTTCGGGACTAGCGCCTTACAATGAGCAGTTCTTC	CASSSGLAPYNEQFF
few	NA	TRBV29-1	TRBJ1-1	TGCAGCGTTGAAGACCCCAGAAACACTGAAGCTTTCTTT	CSVEDPRNTEAFF
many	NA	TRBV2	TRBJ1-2	TGTGCCAGCAAAGGGGCACAGAATGCTAACTATGGCTACACCTTC	CASKGAQNANYGYTF
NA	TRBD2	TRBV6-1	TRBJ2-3	TGTGCCAGCAGTCCGAGGACTAGTTTCACAGATACGCAGTATTTT	CASSPRTSFTDTQYF
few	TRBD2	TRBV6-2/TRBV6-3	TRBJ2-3	TGTGCCAGCAGTTATTTCGAGCGGGAAGTTGTGTTTAGCACAGATACGCAGTATTTT	CASSYFEREVVFSTDTQYF
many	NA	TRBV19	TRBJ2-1	TGTGCCAGTAGTATTCAGGGACCCTCCTACAATGAGCAGTTCTTC	CASSIQGPSYNEQFF
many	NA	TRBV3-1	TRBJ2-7	TGTGCCAGCAGCCGGGGGGTCCTAACAACCTACGAGCAGTACTTC	CASSRGVLTTYEQYF
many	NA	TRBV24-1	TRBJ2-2	TGTGCCACCAGTGGAGGGGGGGTCGCGAACACCGGGGAGCTGTTTTTT	CATSGGGVANTGELFF
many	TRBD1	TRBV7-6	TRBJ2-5	TGTGCCAGCAGCGCATCCGGGACAGGGGGCGTAGAGACCCAGTACTTC	CASSASGTGGVETQYF
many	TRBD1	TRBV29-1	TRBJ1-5	TGCAGCGTTGTTGTAGACAGGGGGAGCAATCAGCCCCAGCATTTT	CSVVVDRGSNQPQHF
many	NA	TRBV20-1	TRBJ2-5	TGCAGTGCCGAGACACTTCAAGAGACCCAGTACTTC	CSAETLQETQYF
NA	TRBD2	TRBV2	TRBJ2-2	TGTGCCAGCAGGGCGGGAGCGAACACCGGGGAGCTGTTTTTT	CASRAGANTGELFF
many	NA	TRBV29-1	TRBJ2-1	TGCAGCGTTTGGGGGAGCTCCTACAATGAGCAGTTCTTC	CSVWGSSYNEQFF
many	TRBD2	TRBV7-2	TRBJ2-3	TGTGCCAGCAGCCCGCCCCTTGGGACTAGCGGGAGGGCCTCGGGCACAGATACGCAGTATTTT	CASSPPLGTSGRASGTDTQYF
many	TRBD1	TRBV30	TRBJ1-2	TGTGCCTGGAGGGGGCAGGGGGCGGGCTATGGCTACACCTTC	CAWRGQGAGYGYTF
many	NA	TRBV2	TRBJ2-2	TGTGCCAGCAGTGAAGCCGGAGTAGGGACCGGGGAGCTGTTTTTT	CASSEAGVGTGELFF
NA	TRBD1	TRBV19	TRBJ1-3	TGTGCCAGTAGTATGGGACAGGGGGCCCCTGGAAACACCATATATTTT	CASSMGQGAPGNTIYF
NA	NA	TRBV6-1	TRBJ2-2	TGTGCCAGCAAACAGGCGAACACCGGGGAGCTGTTTTTT	CASKQANTGELFF
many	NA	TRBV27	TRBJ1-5	TGTGCCAGCAGTTTCTCCGGGAGTCAGCCCCAGCATTTT	CASSFSGSQPQHF
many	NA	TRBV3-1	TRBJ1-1	TGTGCCAGCAGCCGATTCGGACGGATGAACACTGAAGCTTTCTTT	CASSRFGRMNTEAFF
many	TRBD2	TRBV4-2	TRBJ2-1	TGTGCCAGCACCTATGGGACTAGCGGCTATGAGCAGTTCTTC	CASTYGTSGYEQFF
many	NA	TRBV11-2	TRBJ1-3	TGTGCCAGCTCCCCTGGGACTGGAAACACCATATATTTT	CASSPGTGNTIYF
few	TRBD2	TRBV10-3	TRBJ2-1	TGTGCCATCCGGGGGGAAGCGGGAGGTCTCTCCTACAATGAGCAGTTCTTC	CAIRGEAGGLSYNEQFF